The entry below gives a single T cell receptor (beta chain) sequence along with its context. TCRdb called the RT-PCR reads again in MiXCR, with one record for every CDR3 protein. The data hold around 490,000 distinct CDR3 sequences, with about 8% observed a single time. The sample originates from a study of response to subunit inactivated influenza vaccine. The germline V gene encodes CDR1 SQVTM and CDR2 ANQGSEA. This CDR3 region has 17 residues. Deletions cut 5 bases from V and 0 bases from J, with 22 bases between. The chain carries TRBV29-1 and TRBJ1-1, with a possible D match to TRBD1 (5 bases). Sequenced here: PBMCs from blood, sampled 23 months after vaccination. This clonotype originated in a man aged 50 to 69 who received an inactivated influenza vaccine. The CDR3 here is CSVMGLASFNLNTEAFF. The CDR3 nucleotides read TGCAGCGTTATGGGGCTTGCTTCGTTCAACTTGAACACTGAAGCTTTCTTT.